This is a list of T cell receptor beta chains from one sample in a study of OX40 agonist ivuxolimab in advanced cancers. Some clones are missing from TCRdb's copy, which holds only in-frame ones; the method was immunoSEQ multiplex PCR. In the table there are about 75,000 clones, about 88% of which are singletons. Sequences were derived from CD4+ or CD8+ T cells sorted from blood, sampled in a trial of the OX40 agonist ivuxolimab. These TCRs come from an adult with an advanced solid tumor such as melanoma, head and neck, liver or kidney cancer. The conserved cysteine and the conserved F or W are not part of the CDR3 here. The order of the fields is V gene, CDR3 protein.

TRBV19	ASSIGPTYSVLT
TRBV10-1	ASSAPDRAIEGEQY
TRBV9	ASSVGVEGQDTQY
TRBV2	ASNRELGTEAF
TRBV11-2	AGSAVGSYNEQF
TRBV15	ATSRGGVSYNEQF
TRBV10-3	AISGQGTSYEQY
TRBV6-1	ASSGGTSRGHHSYEQY
TRBV27	ASSPTPRQADTQY
TRBV29-1	SVIEGPSTEAF
TRBV19	ASSIDASGSANTGELF
TRBV29-1	SVLGLAGGKSTDTQY
TRBV6-1	ASSGLQGDQPQH
TRBV28	ASSLKRGSQPQH
TRBV9	ASSVSAGGLYEQY
TRBV27	ASSHLPTGRSTDTQY
TRBV7-8	ASSLGSGTGAY
TRBV7-3	ASSPTRQELTNTEAF
TRBV5-1	ASSLLRLAGGGQETQY
TRBV2	ASTRGSGELF
TRBV5-1	ASSVGLAGGPLPSYEQY
TRBV28	ASLGQPLYEQY
TRBV9	ASSVVSGREETQY
TRBV7-6	ASSLGGSGSSYNEQF
TRBV6-5	ASSLNGDGNYGYT
TRBV5-4	ASSWNPDGYSNQPQH
TRBV7-3	ASSPDGLNTEAF
TRBV28	ASIRDLFGEKLF